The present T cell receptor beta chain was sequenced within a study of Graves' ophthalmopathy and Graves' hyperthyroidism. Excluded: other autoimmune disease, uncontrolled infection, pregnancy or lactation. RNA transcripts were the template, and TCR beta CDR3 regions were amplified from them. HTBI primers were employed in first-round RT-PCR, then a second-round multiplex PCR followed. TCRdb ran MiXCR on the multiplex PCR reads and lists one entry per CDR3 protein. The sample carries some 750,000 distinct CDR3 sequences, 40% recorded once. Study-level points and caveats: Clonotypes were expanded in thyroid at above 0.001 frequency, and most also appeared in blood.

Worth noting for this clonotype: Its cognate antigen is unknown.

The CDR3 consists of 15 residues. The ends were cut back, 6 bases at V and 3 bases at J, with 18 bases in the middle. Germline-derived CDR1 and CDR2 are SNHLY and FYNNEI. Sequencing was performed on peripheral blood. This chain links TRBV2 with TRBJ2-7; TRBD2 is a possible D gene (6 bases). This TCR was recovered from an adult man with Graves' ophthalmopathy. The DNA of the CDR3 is TGTGCCAGCAGGTCCCCGGGACTTCGAAGCTACGAGCAGTACTTC. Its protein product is CASRSPGLRSYEQYF.